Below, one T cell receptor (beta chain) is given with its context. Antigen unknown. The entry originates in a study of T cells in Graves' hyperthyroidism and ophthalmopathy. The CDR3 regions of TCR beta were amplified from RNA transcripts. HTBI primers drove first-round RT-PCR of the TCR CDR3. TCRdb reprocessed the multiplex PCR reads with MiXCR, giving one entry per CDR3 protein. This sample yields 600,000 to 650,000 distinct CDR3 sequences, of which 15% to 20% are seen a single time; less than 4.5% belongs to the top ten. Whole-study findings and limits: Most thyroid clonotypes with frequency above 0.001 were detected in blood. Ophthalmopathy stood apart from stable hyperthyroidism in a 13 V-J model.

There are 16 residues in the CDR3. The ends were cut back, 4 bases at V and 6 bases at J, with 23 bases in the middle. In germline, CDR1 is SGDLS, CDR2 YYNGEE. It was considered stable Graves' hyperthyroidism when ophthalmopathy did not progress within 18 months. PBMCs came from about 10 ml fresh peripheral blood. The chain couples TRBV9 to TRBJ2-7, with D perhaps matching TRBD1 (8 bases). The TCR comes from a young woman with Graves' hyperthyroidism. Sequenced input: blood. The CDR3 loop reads CASSWSGDRSSGEQYF. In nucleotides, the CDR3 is TGTGCCAGCAGCTGGAGCGGGGACAGGTCCTCTGGCGAGCAGTACTTC.